The clone carrying this T cell receptor beta chain was seen more than once but under ten times. Its antigen is currently unknown. Per the germline V gene, CDR1 is LNHDA and CDR2 is SQIVND (reference sequence). This CDR3 contains 16 residues. V was clipped by 4 bases and J by 2 bases, with 16 bases between them. The record originates from a study of cytomegalovirus exposure and HLA in healthy donors. Study as a whole: Early on, a data release was issued that held roughly 86 million unique TCRs from HLA-typed donors.

Researchers ran the PCR with 60 Vbeta and 13 Jbeta primers. Per the original methods: Unique TCR beta chains totaled some 80 million in a later count, with around 11 million of them shared. The data were produced by immunoSEQ multiplex PCR, yet TCRdb's version contains in-frame clones alone and is incomplete. The V and J calls and clone size were taken over from that table, and D and trimming were inferred from the DNA. The data hold 75,000 to 90,000 clones, with around a tenth observed a single time. Study-wide findings and caveats: Among the sequence variants, a highly shared cluster was likely an artifact of sequencing. Cytomegalovirus status was reportedly diagnosed by the classifier with high specificity and sensitivity.

The sequenced sample was PBMCs. The rearrangement links TRBV19 to TRBJ2-3, with a tentative D call TRBD1 (6 bases). The clonotype was recovered from a man in his 60s in good health and CMV-seropositive. The CDR3 here is CASSTPTGRSTDTQYF. The CDR3 DNA follows: TGTGCCAGTAGTACTCCGACAGGACGTTCCACAGATACGCAGTATTTT.